The following is a T cell receptor (beta chain) sequence with its context. This clonotype was picked up many times. What this receptor recognizes is not known. Qualities for individual bases were not recorded, and no much larger clone is one base off. Stable hyperthyroidism was defined as no progression to ophthalmopathy within 18 months of follow-up. Patients with hyperthyroidism were aged 18 to 65 years, had been newly diagnosed, and had a disease duration of less than 2 months. Patients with other autoimmune diseases, uncontrolled infections, pregnancy or lactation were excluded. Clinical symptoms, serum thyroxine, TRAb, thyroid ultrasound and orbital computed tomography formed the basis of the diagnosis. PBMCs were isolated from 7.5 to 10 ml of fresh peripheral blood by Ficoll-Paque density gradient centrifugation. Total RNA was extracted using Trizol reagent, and RNA quality was checked on an Agilent 2100 Bioanalyzer.

The data originate from a study of Graves' ophthalmopathy and Graves' hyperthyroidism (dated by TCRdb to 2017 to 2018). Background on the whole study: Peripheral blood was collected at initial diagnosis, before any treatment. The study used signatures of the TCR beta repertoire to tell Graves' ophthalmopathy apart from Graves' hyperthyroidism and to predict which patients would progress to ophthalmopathy. In total, around 130 blood samples were TCR-sequenced: under 45 ophthalmopathy, over 70 hyperthyroidism and approximately 17 hyperthyroidism-to-ophthalmopathy patients. To explore V-J signatures that separate ophthalmopathy from hyperthyroidism, a discovery set of fewer than 110 patients was enrolled, consisting of about 45 with ophthalmopathy and approximately 57 with stable hyperthyroidism. An independent validation cohort comprised some 19 hyperthyroidism patients and around 16 patients who later progressed from hyperthyroidism to ophthalmopathy. In roughly 6 hyperthyroidism patients, T-cell repertoires of thyroid tissue and blood were compared. Following sampling, methimazole starting at 30 mg daily was administered to hyperthyroidism patients, and high-dose intravenous methylprednisolone was administered to ophthalmopathy patients. For training and testing, the roughly 97 patients in the discovery cohort were randomly divided in a 7:3 ratio. What the work shows at the level of the full study, not this receptor alone: Sample size was not statistically predetermined, and group allocation was not concealed from the investigators. Most expanded thyroid clonotypes with frequency above 0.001 were also detected in blood, suggesting blood repertoires may reflect the thyroid immune response. Ophthalmopathy was separated from stable hyperthyroidism by the 13-signature model with roughly 90% sensitivity and around 81% specificity in cross-validation and with 80%/75% in the test set. In validation, the model predicted ophthalmopathy progression with about 71% sensitivity and approximately 75% specificity; fewer than 15 predicted patients were CT-confirmed with GO in a median of around 6 months.

TCR beta CDR3 regions were amplified from RNA transcripts for repertoire sequencing. HTBI primers and the Qiagen OneStep RT-PCR kit were used in a first-round RT-PCR, which was followed by a second-round multiplex PCR, size selection and purification. Libraries were sequenced on an Illumina HiSeq2000 using paired-end 100 bp reads. The authors processed their data as follows. SOAPnuke was used to process the reads, throwing out any read that had adapters, had uncalled bases, had a mean Phred below 15, or lacked an exact constant-primer or identifier match. High-quality paired reads were merged with COPE v1.2.5. Unique nucleotide sequences were defined as clonotypes and aligned to IMGT TRB V, D and J references using MiTCR v1.1. The analysis was limited to V-J combinations with a frequency above 0.0001, which together covered over 99% of the repertoires. For each V-J combination, a TCR clonal expansion and chaos score was defined as F50 clonal expansion divided by the chaos observed in the TCRdist matrix. Welch's t-statistics and random forest were used to reduce features to over ten V-J combinations, which were fed into a naive Bayes classifier. Thyroid-blood repertoire similarity was quantified with the Morisita-Horn index. The public reads were reanalyzed by TCRdb: fastp trimming at Q25, MiXCR alignment, in-frame beta chains only. Merged by CDR3 protein, the rows form single entries marked with the most common genes and DNA. It is TCRdb's table, rather than the study itself, that gives the V and J calls and clone size. The sample table records about 380,000 distinct CDR3 sequences; about 16% of these occur just once. The ten largest clones capture about 7% of the sample.

The germline ends are 23 bases apart after V is trimmed by 6 bases and J by 8 bases. CDR1 is given as SGHRS and CDR2 as YFSETQ, both from the germline V gene. Inclusive of the bounding cysteine and phenylalanine, the CDR3 is 15 residues long. Only the CDR3 region is kept as DNA, spanning 45 bases read in frame from base 1. The source material was peripheral blood. In this chain, TRBV5-1 is recombined with TRBJ1-1, with an unclear D gene assignment. The TCR sequence derives from a woman aged 18-35 years with stable Graves' hyperthyroidism. Donor details come from another sample of the same person, matched by shared clones. The sequenced DNA is TGCGCCAGCACCTATCAGGTAGGAAGCTTGACAGAAGCTTTCTTT. The encoded protein is CASTYQVGSLTEAFF.